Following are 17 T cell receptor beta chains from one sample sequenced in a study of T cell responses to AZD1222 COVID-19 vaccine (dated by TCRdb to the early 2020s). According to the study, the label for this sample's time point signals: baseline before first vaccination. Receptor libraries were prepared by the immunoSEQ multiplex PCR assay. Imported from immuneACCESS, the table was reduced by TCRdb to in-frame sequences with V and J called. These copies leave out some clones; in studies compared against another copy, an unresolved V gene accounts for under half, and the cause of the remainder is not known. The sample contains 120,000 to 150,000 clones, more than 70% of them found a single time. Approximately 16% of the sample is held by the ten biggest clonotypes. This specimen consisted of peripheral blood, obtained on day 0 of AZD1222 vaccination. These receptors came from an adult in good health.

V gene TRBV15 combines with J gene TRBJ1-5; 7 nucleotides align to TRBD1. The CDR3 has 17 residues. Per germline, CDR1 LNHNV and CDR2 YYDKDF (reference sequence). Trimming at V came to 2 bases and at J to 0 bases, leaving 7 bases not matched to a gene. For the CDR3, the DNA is TGTGCCACCAGCAGACAGGGGGGCGCCTATAGCAATCAGCCCCAGCATTTT. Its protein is CATSRQGGAYSNQPQHF.

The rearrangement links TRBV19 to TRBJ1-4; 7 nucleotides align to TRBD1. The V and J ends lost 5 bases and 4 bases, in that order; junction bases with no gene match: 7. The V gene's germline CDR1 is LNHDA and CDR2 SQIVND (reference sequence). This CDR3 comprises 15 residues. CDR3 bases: TGTGCCAGTAGTCCGGGACAGACCTTTAATGAAAAACTGTTTTTT. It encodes CASSPGQTFNEKLFF.

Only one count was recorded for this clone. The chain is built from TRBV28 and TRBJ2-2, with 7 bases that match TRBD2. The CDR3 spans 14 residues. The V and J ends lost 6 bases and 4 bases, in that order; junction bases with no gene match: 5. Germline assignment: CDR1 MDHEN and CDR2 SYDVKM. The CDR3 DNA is TGTGCCAGCAGCGGCGGGGGTGGCACCGGGGAGCTGTTTTTT. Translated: CASSGGGGTGELFF.

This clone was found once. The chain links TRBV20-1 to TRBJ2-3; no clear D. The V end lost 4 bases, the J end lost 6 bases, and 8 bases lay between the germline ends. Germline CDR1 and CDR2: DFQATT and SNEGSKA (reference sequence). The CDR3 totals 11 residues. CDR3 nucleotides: TGCAGTGCTATCCATGTTGATACGCAGTATTTT. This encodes CSAIHVDTQYF.

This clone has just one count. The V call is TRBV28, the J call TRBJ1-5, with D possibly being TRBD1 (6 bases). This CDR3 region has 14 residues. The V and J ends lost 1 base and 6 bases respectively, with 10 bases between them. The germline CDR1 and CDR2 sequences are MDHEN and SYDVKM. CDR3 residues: CASSLSGASQPQHF. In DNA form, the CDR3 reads TGTGCCAGCAGTTTATCAGGGGCCAGTCAGCCCCAGCATTTT.

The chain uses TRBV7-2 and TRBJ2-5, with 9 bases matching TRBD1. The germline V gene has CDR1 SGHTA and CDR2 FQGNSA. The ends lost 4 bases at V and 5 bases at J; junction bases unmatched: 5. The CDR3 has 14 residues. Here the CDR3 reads CASSSTGGRETQYF. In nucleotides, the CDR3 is TGTGCCAGCAGCTCAACAGGGGGCAGGGAGACCCAGTACTTC.

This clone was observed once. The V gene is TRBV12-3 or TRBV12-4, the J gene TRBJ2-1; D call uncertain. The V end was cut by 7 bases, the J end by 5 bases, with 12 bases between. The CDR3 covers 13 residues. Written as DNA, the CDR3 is TGTGCCAGCAATTTGAGTAGACACAATGAGCAGTTCTTC. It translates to CASNLSRHNEQFF.

CDR3 in amino acids: CASSDVWDAHGQLSYEQYF. The CDR3 DNA sequence: TGTGCCAGCAGTGATGTTTGGGACGCTCACGGACAGTTGTCCTACGAGCAGTACTTC. V usage is TRBV2 and J usage is TRBJ2-7; TRBD1 is a possible D gene (6 bases). Germline lookup yields CDR1 SNHLY and CDR2 FYNNEI. The CDR3 sequence is 19 residues long. The V end was cut by 3 bases, the J end by 1 base, with 25 bases between.

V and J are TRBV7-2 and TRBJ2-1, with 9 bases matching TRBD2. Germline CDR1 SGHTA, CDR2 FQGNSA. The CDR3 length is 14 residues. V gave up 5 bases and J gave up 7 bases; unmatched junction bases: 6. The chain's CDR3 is CASSPLAGTNEQFF. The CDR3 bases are TGTGCCAGCAGCCCCCTAGCGGGGACTAATGAGCAGTTCTTC.

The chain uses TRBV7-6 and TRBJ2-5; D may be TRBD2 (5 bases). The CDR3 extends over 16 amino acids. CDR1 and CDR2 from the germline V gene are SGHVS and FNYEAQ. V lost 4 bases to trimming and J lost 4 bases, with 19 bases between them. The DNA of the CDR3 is TGTGCCAGCAGCTCCCGAGGTCAGGTCCGGGGAGAGACCCAGTACTTC. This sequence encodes CASSSRGQVRGETQYF.

The CDR3 region is CASSYRLADTQYF. CDR3 sequence (DNA): TGTGCCAGCAGCTACAGACTAGCAGATACGCAGTATTTT. V gene TRBV11-3 combines with J gene TRBJ2-3, with TRBD2 as a possible D gene (6 bases). Trimming pared 4 bases from V and 4 bases from J, leaving 9 bases between. Germline assignment: CDR1 SGHNT and CDR2 YENEEA. This CDR3 has 13 amino acids. Combining the CDR3 with reference TRBV11-3 and TRBJ2-3 gives the whole variable domain EAGVVQSPRYKIIEKKQPVAFWCNPISGHNTLYWYLQNLGQGPELLIRYENEEAVDDSQLPKDRFSAERLKGVDSTLKIQPAELGDSAVYLCASSYRLADTQYFGPGTRLTVL.

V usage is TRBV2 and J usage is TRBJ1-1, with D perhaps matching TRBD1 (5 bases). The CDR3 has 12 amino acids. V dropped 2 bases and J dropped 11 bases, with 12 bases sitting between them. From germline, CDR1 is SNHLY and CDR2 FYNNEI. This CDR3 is CASSELGTQAFF. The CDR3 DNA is TGTGCCAGCAGTGAATTGGGGACGCAGGCTTTCTTT.

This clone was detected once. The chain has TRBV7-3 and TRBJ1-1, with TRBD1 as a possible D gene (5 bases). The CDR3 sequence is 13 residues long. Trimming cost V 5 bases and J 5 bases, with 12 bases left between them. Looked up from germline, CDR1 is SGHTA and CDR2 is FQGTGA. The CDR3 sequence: CASSRDVGTEAFF. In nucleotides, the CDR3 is TGTGCCAGCAGCCGGGACGTCGGGACTGAAGCTTTCTTT. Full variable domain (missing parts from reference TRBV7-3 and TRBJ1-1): GAGVSQTPSNKVTEKGKYVELRCDPISGHTALYWYRQSLGQGPEFLIYFQGTGAADDSGLPNDRFFAVRPEGSVSTLKIQRTERGDSAVYLCASSRDVGTEAFFGQGTRLTVV.

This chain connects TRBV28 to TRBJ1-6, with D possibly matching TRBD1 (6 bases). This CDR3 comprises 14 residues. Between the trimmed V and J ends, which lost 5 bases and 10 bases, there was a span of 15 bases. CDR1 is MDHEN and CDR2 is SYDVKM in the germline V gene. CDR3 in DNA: TGTGCCAGCAGTCGTGACAGGTACGGATCACCCCTCCACTTT. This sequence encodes CASSRDRYGSPLHF.

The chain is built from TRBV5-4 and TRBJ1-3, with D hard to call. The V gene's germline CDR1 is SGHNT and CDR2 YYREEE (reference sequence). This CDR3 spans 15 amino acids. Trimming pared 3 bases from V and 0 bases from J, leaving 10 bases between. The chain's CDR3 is CASSSGRDSGNTIYF. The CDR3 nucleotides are TGTGCCAGCAGCTCCGGACGGGACTCTGGAAACACCATATATTTT.

Here the CDR3 DNA reads TGTGCCAGCAGCCAAAGCAGGGGGGCAGGGAAAGAGACCCAGTACTTC. It encodes CASSQSRGAGKETQYF. The V gene is TRBV7-9, the J gene TRBJ2-5, with D possibly matching TRBD1 (7 bases). V lost 5 bases to trimming and J lost 3 bases, with 19 bases between them. This CDR3 has 16 amino acids. CDR1 is SEHNR and CDR2 is FQNEAQ in the germline V gene (reference sequence).

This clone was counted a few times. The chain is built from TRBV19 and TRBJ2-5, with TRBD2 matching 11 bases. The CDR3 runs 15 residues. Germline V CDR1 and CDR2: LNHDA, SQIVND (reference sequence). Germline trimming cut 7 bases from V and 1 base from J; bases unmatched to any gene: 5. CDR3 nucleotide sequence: TGTGCCAGTACCCTTAGCGGGGGGGGCCAAGAGACCCAGTACTTC. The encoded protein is CASTLSGGGQETQYF.